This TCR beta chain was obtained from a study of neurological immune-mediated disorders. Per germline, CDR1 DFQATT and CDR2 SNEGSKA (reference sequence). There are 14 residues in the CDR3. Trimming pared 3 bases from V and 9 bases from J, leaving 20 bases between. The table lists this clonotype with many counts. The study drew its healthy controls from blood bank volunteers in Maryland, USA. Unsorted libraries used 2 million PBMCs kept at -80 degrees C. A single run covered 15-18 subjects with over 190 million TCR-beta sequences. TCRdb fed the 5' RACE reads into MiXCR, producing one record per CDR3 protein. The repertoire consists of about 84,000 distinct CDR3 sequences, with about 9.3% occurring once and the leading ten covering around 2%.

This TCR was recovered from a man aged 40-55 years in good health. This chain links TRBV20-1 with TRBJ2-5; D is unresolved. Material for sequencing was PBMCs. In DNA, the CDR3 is TGCAGTGCTAGTTCTTCCGGGCCCGAATGGGCCCAGTACTTC. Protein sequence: CSASSSGPEWAQYF.